This T cell receptor beta chain was found in a study of OX40 agonist ivuxolimab in advanced cancers. For the study at large: Three patients, one with hepatocellular carcinoma and two with cutaneous melanoma, achieved partial responses.

In the case of this clone: Its antigen is undetermined.

After removal of 5 bases from V and 5 bases from J, the junction contained 4 bases not matched to a gene. This CDR3 region has 13 residues. Per germline, CDR1 LNHDA and CDR2 SQIVND (reference sequence). Findings and limits, study-wide: Not determined was the antigen specificity of the expanded peripheral T cells.

The repertoire was sequenced with immunoSEQ multiplex PCR; TCRdb's copy has only in-frame clones and lacks some. The top ten hold roughly 2% of the sample, which has roughly 100,000 clones, roughly 95% seen once. The sequence was obtained from an adult with an advanced solid tumor such as melanoma, head and neck, liver or kidney cancer. The input for sequencing was CD4+ or CD8+ T cells sorted from blood, taken in a trial of the OX40 agonist ivuxolimab. The V gene is TRBV19, the J gene TRBJ1-1, with TRBD1 identical over 8 bases. The CDR3 DNA follows: TGTGCCAGTAGTCAAACAGGGGGAACTGAAGCTTTCTTT. Amino acids: CASSQTGGTEAFF. Combining the CDR3 with reference TRBV19 and TRBJ1-1 gives the whole variable domain DGGITQSPKYLFRKEGQNVTLSCEQNLNHDAMYWYRQDPGQGLRLIYYSQIVNDFQKGDIAEGYSVSREKKESFPLTVTSAQKNPTAFYLCASSQTGGTEAFFGQGTRLTVV.